This T cell receptor beta chain was profiled in a study of blood T cell repertoires in COVID-19. TCRdb's table, derived via immunoSEQ multiplex PCR, lists solely in-frame clones and lacks some. This table holds under 40,000 clones, roughly 84% found once. Trimming left V 3 bases short and J 8 bases short, with 20 bases between. The CDR3 extends over 16 amino acids. Germline V lookup: CDR1 SNHLY, CDR2 FYNNEI. The sample comprised peripheral blood. V usage is TRBV2 and J usage is TRBJ2-1; tentatively, D is TRBD2 (6 bases). The receptor comes from a man aged 70-80 years with active COVID-19. CDR3 nucleotide sequence: TGTGCCAGCAGTGAGGTTCGGCCCGGGCGGGACCATGAGCAGTTCTTC. Its translation is CASSEVRPGRDHEQFF.